This T cell receptor (beta chain) was retrieved from a study of blood T cell repertoires in COVID-19 (dated by TCRdb to about 2020). Context from the whole study: Samples from collaborators originated in the United States, Italy and Spain and spanned both the acute and convalescent phases of COVID-19. The material from the prospective study consisted of cDNA or gDNA derived from T cells, B-cell-depleted T cells, or PBMCs. The dataset comprised deeply sampled blood TCRbeta repertoires from subjects exposed to, actively infected with, or recovered from COVID-19. A freely available public database, intended as a resource for researchers studying the immune response to SARS-CoV-2, is where the repertoires were released. The samples were drawn from two sources: the first 160 participants of the ongoing ImmuneRACE study, and 1,000 to 1,500 subjects contributed by 6 global collaborators. Nearly every sample came with metadata listing a de-identified subject ID, COVID-19 status, age in years and sex. Where available, HLA class I and class II types were taken from metadata supplied by the sample provider and were not determined by assay-based typing.

The immunoSEQ Assay, a bias-controlled multiplex PCR, was used to amplify TCRbeta CDR3 regions from genomic DNA. Under the source paper's analysis protocol: Nucleated cell counts per sample were estimated from amplification of reference gene primers within the assay. To quantify the absolute abundance of each unique TCRbeta CDR3 rearrangement, sequence reads were collapsed and filtered. For each sample, productive Simpson clonality was calculated as the square root of Simpson's diversity index across productive rearrangements. TCRdb stores this immuneACCESS table with in-frame sequences only. Part of the clones is absent; in the studies checked, under half of the shortfall reflects unresolved V genes, and no reason is known for the rest. V and J calls and clone size are given by that table; D and trimming were obtained from the DNA. The sample profile shows about 110,000 clones; around 84% of them were found once. The ten largest clonotypes hold over 1.2% of the sample.

General findings and caveats noted by the study authors: The quantity of clinical and demographic metadata differed by source and by participant and was supplied without curation.

To note about this clone: What this receptor recognizes is not known. No much larger clone exists at a distance of one base, and base qualities are not known.

Collaborating institutions collected whole blood in K2EDTA tubes following their own protocols. Collaborator samples were shipped for TCRbeta analysis as frozen whole blood, isolated PBMCs, or DNA extracted from either sample type. The germline V gene specifies SGHTA as CDR1 and FQGNSA as CDR2. The CDR3 runs 17 amino acids, cysteine and phenylalanine included. Only the CDR3 portion is preserved as DNA: 51 bases, with reading frame beginning at the first base. Compared with germline, V lacks 6 bases and J lacks 4 bases; bases without a gene match: 15. This chain is built from TRBV7-2 and TRBJ2-3, and TRBD2 aligns with 8 junction nucleotides. The source of this sequence is a man aged 40-49 years with acute or convalescent COVID-19. The source material was peripheral blood. The base sequence is TGTGCCAGCAGGCCCCTGCGGGGGGCTACGCCGTCAGATACGCAGTATTTT. This sequence encodes CASRPLRGATPSDTQYF.